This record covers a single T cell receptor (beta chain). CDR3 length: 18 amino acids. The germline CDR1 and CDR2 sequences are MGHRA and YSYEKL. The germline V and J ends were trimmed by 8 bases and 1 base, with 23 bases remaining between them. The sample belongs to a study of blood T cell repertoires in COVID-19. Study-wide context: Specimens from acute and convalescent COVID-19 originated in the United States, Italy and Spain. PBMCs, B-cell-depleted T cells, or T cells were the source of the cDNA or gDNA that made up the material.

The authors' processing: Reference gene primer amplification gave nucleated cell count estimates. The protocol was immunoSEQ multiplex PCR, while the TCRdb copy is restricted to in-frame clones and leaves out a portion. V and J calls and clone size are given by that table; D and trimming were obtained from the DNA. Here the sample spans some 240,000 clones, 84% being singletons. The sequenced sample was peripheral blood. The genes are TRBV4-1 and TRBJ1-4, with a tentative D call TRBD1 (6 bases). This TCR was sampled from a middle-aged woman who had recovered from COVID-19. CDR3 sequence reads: CASGRRDTNLGTNEKLFF. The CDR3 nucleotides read TGCGCCAGCGGGCGAAGGGACACCAATTTGGGAACTAATGAAAAACTGTTTTTT.